This T cell receptor beta chain was obtained from a study of technical replicates of blood from a few donors. Libraries were prepared by immunoSEQ multiplex PCR; TCRdb keeps only in-frame clonotypes and omits some of them. The sample has about 70,000 clones; over 85% are singletons. CDR1 is MDHEN and CDR2 is SYDVKM in the germline V gene. The V gene end was trimmed by 3 bases and the J gene end by 2 bases; junction bases not matched to a gene: 9. This CDR3 spans 16 amino acids. The sequence came from a human donor in good health. Material: T cells isolated from PBMCs. The rearrangement uses TRBV28 and TRBJ2-7; TRBD1 aligns across 8 bases. In DNA, the CDR3 is TGTGCCAGCAGTTTCCCAGGGGGCCGCCCGACCTACGAGCAGTACTTC. Its translation is CASSFPGGRPTYEQYF. Supplemented by reference TRBV28 and TRBJ2-7, the full variable domain reads DVKVTQSSRYLVKRTGEKVFLECVQDMDHENMFWYRQDPGLGLRLIYFSYDVKMKEKGDIPEGYSVSREKKERFSLILESASTNQTSMYLCASSFPGGRPTYEQYFGPGTRLTVT.